The 32 T cell receptor beta chains given below trace back to one sample, sequenced in a study of T cell responses to AZD1222 COVID-19 vaccine. Libraries were prepared by immunoSEQ multiplex PCR; TCRdb keeps only in-frame clonotypes and omits some of them. The table records some 92,000 clones, 91% of them present only once. This material consisted of peripheral blood, taken on day 0 of AZD1222 vaccination. These receptors originate from an adult in good health.

The chain links TRBV6-4 to TRBJ2-2; the match to TRBD2 covers 7 bases. Germline V gene lookup returns CDR1 MRHNA and CDR2 SNTAGT. The CDR3 runs 15 residues. The trim removed 6 bases at V and 3 bases at J, leaving 7 bases unmatched. The CDR3 reads CASSASREYTGELFF. In nucleotides, the CDR3 is TGTGCCAGCAGCGCTTCGCGGGAGTACACCGGGGAGCTGTTTTTT.

CDR3 coding DNA: TGTGCCAGCAGCTTAGCCCGTTCGACTAGCGGGAGTATCTATGAGCAGTTCTTC. Its translation is CASSLARSTSGSIYEQFF. J is TRBJ2-1 and V is TRBV7-9; 12 bases fit TRBD2. From germline, CDR1 is SEHNR and CDR2 FQNEAQ (reference sequence). The CDR3 sequence is 18 residues long. J was trimmed by 8 bases and V by 0 bases; bases with no gene match: 11.

The J gene is TRBJ2-2, the V gene TRBV7-2; the match to TRBD2 covers 8 bases. CDR3 length equals 17 residues. The V gene end was trimmed by 3 bases and the J gene end by 7 bases; junction bases not matched to a gene: 13. CDR1 SGHTA and CDR2 FQGNSA come from the germline V gene. CDR3 protein: CASSFGPGAGGGGELFF. CDR3 nucleotide sequence: TGTGCCAGCAGCTTCGGCCCGGGGGCGGGAGGAGGCGGGGAGCTGTTTTTT.

The CDR3 loop is CATSRGQGYGYTF. The DNA of the CDR3 is TGTGCCACCTCCAGGGGGCAAGGCTATGGCTACACCTTC. The chain recombines TRBV24-1 with TRBJ1-2, with TRBD1 identical over 8 bases. The germline gives CDR1 KGHDR, CDR2 SFDVKD. V lost 9 bases to trimming and J lost 4 bases; unmatched junction nucleotides: 6. The CDR3 has 13 amino acids.

Worth noting for this clone: One end of the junction fails to match germline, which may point to a read error. The rearrangement uses TRBV27 and TRBJ1-2; possible D gene TRBD1, 6 bases. CDR1 MNHEY and CDR2 SMNVEV come from the germline V gene (reference sequence). The CDR3 consists of 14 residues. This CDR3 reads CASRLTGNDYGYTF. The CDR3 DNA follows: TGTGCCAGCAGACTCACAGGGAACGACTATGGCTACACCTTT.

The rearrangement joins TRBV28 to TRBJ1-1; D not certain. V shed 7 bases and J shed 1 base, with 13 bases lying between them. Germline loops: CDR1 MDHEN, CDR2 SYDVKM. This CDR3 contains 14 residues. The CDR3 DNA follows: TGTGCCAGCATCGAGGAGGATCCGAACACTGAAGCTTTCTTT. Encoded protein: CASIEEDPNTEAFF.

This chain connects TRBV4-3 to TRBJ1-2, with D possibly TRBD1 on 6 matching bases. CDR1 LGHNA and CDR2 YSLEER come from the germline V gene. This CDR3 is built from 15 residues. Between the trimmed V and J ends, which lost 0 bases and 4 bases, there was a span of 12 bases. The CDR3: CASSQEAGAAYGYTF. The CDR3 DNA reads as TGCGCCAGCAGCCAAGAGGCAGGGGCAGCCTATGGCTACACCTTC.

The chain has TRBV7-2 and TRBJ1-5; no reliable D call. Germline V gene sequence: CDR1 SGHTA, CDR2 FQGNSA. This CDR3 contains 13 residues. V lost 4 bases and J 9 bases, leaving 13 bases between the germline ends. CDR3 loop: CASSSGGPRPQHF. As DNA, the CDR3 is TGTGCCAGCAGCTCCGGCGGACCCAGGCCCCAGCATTTT.

V is TRBV6-5 and J is TRBJ1-1; D is undetermined. CDR3 length: 15 residues. V lost 2 bases and J lost 0, with 10 bases in between. Germline V lookup: CDR1 MNHEY, CDR2 SVGAGI. The CDR3 DNA sequence: TGTGCCAGCAGTTACGAACCAGGACTGAACACTGAAGCTTTCTTT. Translation gives CASSYEPGLNTEAFF.

V usage is TRBV7-2 and J usage is TRBJ1-4; D is ambiguous. The germline V and J ends were trimmed by 5 bases and 7 bases, with 17 bases remaining between them. The CDR3 is made up of 15 amino acids. Per germline, CDR1 SGHTA and CDR2 FQGNSA. The CDR3 loop is CASSPSPTEIEKLFF. The CDR3 DNA sequence: TGTGCCAGCAGCCCGTCTCCAACAGAAATTGAAAAACTGTTTTTT.

The chain is built from TRBV3-1 (or the pseudogene TRBV3-2) and TRBJ1-6; D is possibly TRBD1 (5 bases). Trimming left V 1 base short and J 7 bases short, with 14 bases between. This CDR3 has 16 residues. Germline V CDR1 and CDR2: LGHDT, YNNKEL (reference sequence). In nucleotides, the CDR3 is TGTGCCAGCAGCCAAGTATCGGGACGGTGGAATTCACCCCTCCACTTT. Translating gives CASSQVSGRWNSPLHF.

This clone has just one count. Other DNA sequences in the same sample also yield this CDR3. The V call is TRBV18, the J call TRBJ2-3; D uncertain. V was trimmed by 3 bases and J by 0 bases, leaving 1 base between them. CDR1 and CDR2 (germline): KGHSH, LQKENI. This CDR3 spans 12 amino acids. DNA of the CDR3: TGTGCCAGCTCACCGAGCACAGATACGCAGTATTTT. This codes for CASSPSTDTQYF.

The chain couples TRBV19 to TRBJ1-5, with D maybe TRBD1 (6 bases). V lost 7 bases to trimming and J lost 1 base, with 17 bases between them. Germline-derived CDR1 and CDR2 are LNHDA and SQIVND (reference sequence). CDR3 length equals 16 residues. The CDR3 coding sequence is TGTGCCAGTAAGTCCGGCGGGACAATCAGCAATCAGCCCCAGCATTTT. This encodes CASKSGGTISNQPQHF.

The rearrangement links TRBV30 to TRBJ1-6; D ambiguous. The germline CDR1 and CDR2 sequences are GTSNPN and SVGIG (reference sequence). There are 12 residues in the CDR3. Trimming removed 2 bases from V and 7 bases from J, with 6 bases in between. The CDR3 is CAWSSSNSPLHF. For the CDR3, the DNA is TGTGCCTGGAGTTCCAGCAATTCACCCCTCCACTTT.

The chain links TRBV18 to TRBJ1-1, with 7 bases aligning to TRBD1. V was pared by 2 bases and J by 4 bases, with 4 bases of the junction left unmatched. This CDR3 is 14 amino acids long. Germline values: CDR1 KGHSH, CDR2 LQKENI. The CDR3 DNA reads TGTGCCAGCTCACCAATAGACAGGGCCACTGAAGCTTTCTTT. Translation gives CASSPIDRATEAFF.

The chain employs TRBV19 and TRBJ1-3; D remains ambiguous. The CDR3 loop spans 15 amino acids. Germline lookup yields CDR1 LNHDA and CDR2 SQIVND (reference sequence). V was pared by 6 bases and J by 4 bases, with 16 bases between. This chain's CDR3 is CASRRTRGNGNTIYF. The DNA for the CDR3 is TGTGCCAGTAGAAGGACTCGGGGTAACGGAAACACCATATATTTT.

This clone appeared once. The chain combines TRBV3-1 (or the pseudogene TRBV3-2) with TRBJ2-7; D is tentatively TRBD1 or TRBD2 (5 bases each). Germline V CDR1 and CDR2: LGHDT, YNNKEL (reference sequence). V was shortened by 3 bases and J by 2 bases, with 14 bases between the two germline ends. The CDR3 has 15 residues. Written as DNA, the CDR3 is TGTGCCAGCAGCCACTTCCCGGGGCAGACCTACGAGCAGTACTTC. As protein: CASSHFPGQTYEQYF.

This chain connects TRBV10-3 to TRBJ2-2; TRBD1 is a possible D gene (5 bases). The V gene's germline CDR1 is ENHRY and CDR2 SYGVKD. V lost 1 base and J lost 5, with 11 bases in between. The CDR3 totals 15 residues. In DNA, the CDR3 is TGTGCCATCAGTGAGTGGCAGGGCCGGACCGGGGAGCTGTTTTTT. It is translated as CAISEWQGRTGELFF.

This chain connects TRBV7-8 to TRBJ1-5, with D possibly TRBD1 on 6 matching bases. V shed 5 bases and J shed 5 bases, with 13 bases lying between them. CDR1 SGHVS and CDR2 FQNEAQ come from the germline V gene. There are 14 residues in the CDR3. In nucleotides, the CDR3 is TGTGCCAGCAGCCCCTCAGGGGCCGATCAGCCCCAGCATTTT. Translated, it gives CASSPSGADQPQHF.

The CDR3: CASSPQGRNNSPLHF. CDR3 nucleotides: TGTGCCAGCTCACCCCAGGGGAGAAATAATTCACCCCTCCACTTT. The chain couples TRBV18 to TRBJ1-6; tentative D call: TRBD1 (6 bases). The germline gives CDR1 KGHSH, CDR2 LQKENI. The CDR3 loop spans 15 amino acids. V lost 3 bases and J lost 5, with 11 bases in between.

The rearrangement joins TRBV6-5 to TRBJ2-4; either TRBD1 or TRBD2 may supply D (5 bases each). Germline-derived CDR1 and CDR2 are MNHEY and SVGAGI. V was shortened by 8 bases and J by 6 bases, with 20 bases between the two germline ends. CDR3 size: 15 residues. The CDR3 region is CASAREGTAGNIQYF. Written as DNA, the CDR3 is TGTGCCAGCGCTAGAGAAGGGACCGCTGGAAACATTCAGTACTTC.

V and J are TRBV9 and TRBJ2-5; D is uncertain. The ends were cut back, 3 bases at V and 7 bases at J, with 16 bases in the middle. This CDR3 comprises 14 residues. CDR1 and CDR2 (germline): SGDLS, YYNGEE. The DNA for the CDR3 is TGTGCCAGCAGCGGCCAGGATGTCGGCGTGACCCAGTACTTC. Encoded protein: CASSGQDVGVTQYF.

The chain links TRBV5-1 to TRBJ2-5; no reliable D call. This CDR3 comprises 12 residues. The V gene lost 5 bases and the J gene lost 0 bases, with 5 bases spanning the gap. Germline V CDR1 and CDR2: SGHRS, YFSETQ. The CDR3 DNA is TGCGCCAGCAGAGTGTACCAAGAGACCCAGTACTTC. Its translation: CASRVYQETQYF. Complete variable domain (other parts from reference TRBV5-1 and TRBJ2-5): KAGVTQTPRYLIKTRGQQVTLSCSPISGHRSVSWYQQTPGQGLQFLFEYFSETQRNKGNFPGRFSGRQFSNSRSEMNVSTLELGDSALYLCASRVYQETQYFGPGTRLLVL.

The chain couples TRBV7-3 to TRBJ2-7; 10 bases line up with TRBD1. V trimming: 5 bases; J trimming: 4 bases; junction bases outside the gene matches: 11. Germline CDR1 reads SGHTA; CDR2 reads FQGTGA. This CDR3 has 16 amino acids. The CDR3 protein is CASSEEPGQGLYEQYF. Here the CDR3 DNA reads TGTGCCAGCAGCGAGGAACCGGGACAGGGGTTATACGAGCAGTACTTC.

This chain connects TRBV1 to TRBJ1-6; TRBD1 is the table's D call and was not checked against the DNA. TRBV1 is a pseudogene locus. The CDR3 totals 16 residues. The CDR3: CTSSQDHRGQNSPLHF. DNA for the CDR3: TGCACCAGCAGCCAAGATCATAGGGGTCAAAATTCACCCCTCCACTTT.

The rearrangement links TRBV6-6 to TRBJ1-5; 9 bases line up with TRBD1. V shed 5 bases, J shed 2 bases, and the junction held 7 bases outside the gene matches. The CDR3 covers 16 residues. Germline V gene data show CDR1 as MNHNY and CDR2 as SVGAGI (reference sequence). The CDR3 region is CASSTTGGRGNQPQHF. CDR3 coding DNA: TGTGCCAGCAGTACAACAGGGGGCAGGGGCAATCAGCCCCAGCATTTT.

The chain uses TRBV12-3 or TRBV12-4 and TRBJ1-2; maybe TRBD1 (6 bases). V was shortened by 5 bases and J by 6 bases, with 13 bases between the two germline ends. There are 13 residues in the CDR3. CDR3 in DNA: TGTGCCAGCAGTCCCCCGGACAGCCATGGCTACACCTTC. Translated: CASSPPDSHGYTF.

V is TRBV19 and J is TRBJ2-7, with D possibly matching TRBD2 (5 bases). Per germline, CDR1 LNHDA and CDR2 SQIVND (reference sequence). Trimming took 2 bases from V and 0 from J, leaving 14 bases between them. This CDR3 has 16 residues. In DNA, the CDR3 is TGTGCCAGTAGTATAACCGGGATAGGCCGCTCCTACGAGCAGTACTTC. Its protein product is CASSITGIGRSYEQYF.

The J gene is TRBJ2-4, the V gene TRBV7-2; the D is unclear. Germline values: CDR1 SGHTA, CDR2 FQGNSA. CDR3 size: 13 residues. Trimming cost V 5 bases and J 6 bases, with 11 bases left between them. The CDR3 nucleotides are TGTGCCAGCAGCGTACCGTGGTTAAACATTCAGTACTTC. Translation: CASSVPWLNIQYF.

The chain employs TRBV19 and TRBJ1-2; tentative D call: TRBD1 (5 bases). The CDR3 runs 15 residues. Germline CDR1 is LNHDA and CDR2 is SQIVND (reference sequence). V was pared by 5 bases and J by 4 bases, with 17 bases between. CDR3 nucleotide sequence: TGTGCCAGTAGTGCCGGGCAGGGAGGAGGCTATGGCTACACCTTC. Translation: CASSAGQGGGYGYTF.

In this sample, this clone turned up once. V gene TRBV29-1 combines with J gene TRBJ1-2, with D perhaps matching TRBD1 (5 bases). CDR3 length: 13 amino acids. Trimming shortened V by 6 bases and J by 1 base, and 12 bases separated the two germline ends. The germline gives CDR1 SQVTM, CDR2 ANQGSEA. The CDR3 region is CSVGDRYNYGYTF. The CDR3 DNA reads TGCAGCGTGGGGGACCGGTATAACTATGGCTACACCTTC. Drawing the rest from reference TRBV29-1 and TRBJ1-2, the complete variable domain is SAVISQKPSRDICQRGTSLTIQCQVDSQVTMMFWYRQQPGQSLTLIATANQGSEATYESGFVIDKFPISRPNLTFSTLTVSNMSPEDSSIYLCSVGDRYNYGYTFGSGTRLTVV.

The chain carries TRBV4-2 and TRBJ1-2, with no clear D. Germline assignment: CDR1 LGHNA and CDR2 YNFKEQ. The CDR3 is 15 amino acids. V lost 4 bases, J lost 2 bases, and 14 bases lay in between. The CDR3 reads CASSLVKGQNYGYTF. In DNA form, the CDR3 reads TGTGCCAGCAGCCTGGTCAAAGGGCAGAACTATGGCTACACCTTC.